This T cell receptor beta chain was identified in a study of spatial heterogeneity in lung cancer. Study context: Compared with alpha-chain sequences, beta-chain sequences were consistently detected in greater numbers.

Time point given: sample taken at primary tumor resection. Whole RNA from tumor, nontumor lung or frozen PBMC was sequenced unsorted. The 60 to 90 donors had untreated early-stage non-small cell lung cancer. This clonotype was picked up many times. Germline CDR1 and CDR2: SGHVS and FNYEAQ. CDR3 length: 14 amino acids. The V gene lost 5 bases and the J gene lost 3 bases, with 11 bases spanning the gap. TCRdb analysed the 5' RACE reads with MiXCR anew, one entry per CDR3 protein. The sample includes more than 80,000 distinct CDR3 sequences, approximately 12% of them seen just once. This TCR came from a male donor with early-stage non-small cell lung cancer. V is TRBV7-6 and J is TRBJ2-1; D is uncertain. The sample consisted of PBMCs, taken at surgery. CDR3 in amino acids: CASSPRINYNEQFF. CDR3 DNA sequence: TGTGCCAGCAGCCCTCGGATTAACTACAATGAGCAGTTCTTC.